The 26 T cell receptor beta chains listed next were all sequenced from one sample in a study of control samples from healthy donors and cancer patients. Data came from immunoSEQ multiplex PCR; TCRdb stores just in-frame clones and leaves some out. The table records approximately 9,900 clones, 91% of them present only once. Specimen: PBMCs. Receptors originate from a man in his fifties or sixties with colorectal cancer.

The V and J genes are TRBV19 and TRBJ2-6; D gene uncertain. V was cut by 0 bases and J by 0 bases, with 6 bases left in between. Germline assignment: CDR1 LNHDA and CDR2 SQIVND (reference sequence). The CDR3 extends over 16 amino acids. CDR3 nucleotides: TGTGCCAGTAGTATAGATCAAGGCTCTGGGGCCAACGTCCTGACTTTC. Translated, it gives CASSIDQGSGANVLTF.

J is TRBJ1-6 and V is TRBV6-5; D unclear. Germline lookup yields CDR1 MNHEY and CDR2 SVGAGI. V gave up 6 bases and J gave up 9 bases, with 18 bases separating them. The CDR3 is 15 residues long. The CDR3: CASSILREGPSPLHF. The CDR3 DNA follows: TGTGCCAGCAGCATACTCCGGGAAGGGCCTTCACCCCTCCACTTT.

The chain has TRBV7-9 and TRBJ1-3, with unresolved D. V lost 5 bases, J lost 2 bases, and 7 bases lay in between. Germline V gene data show CDR1 as SEHNR and CDR2 as FQNEAQ (reference sequence). There are 13 residues in the CDR3. The CDR3 sequence is CASSPGPGNTIYF. In DNA, the CDR3 is TGTGCCAGCAGCCCAGGACCTGGAAACACCATATATTTT.

The chain links TRBV2 to TRBJ2-7; D may be TRBD2 (6 bases). The CDR3 consists of 15 residues. Trimming left V 2 bases short and J 3 bases short, with 14 bases between. The germline V gene has CDR1 SNHLY and CDR2 FYNNEI. The CDR3 loop reads CASSERLLGLYEQYF. The CDR3, as DNA: TGTGCCAGCAGTGAAAGGCTCCTGGGACTCTACGAGCAGTACTTC.

This clone turned up a few times. The chain joins TRBV28 to TRBJ1-5; unclear D gene. V was shortened by 0 bases and J by 9 bases, with 24 bases between the two germline ends. The CDR3 extends over 18 amino acids. The V gene's germline CDR1 is MDHEN and CDR2 SYDVKM. In nucleotides, the CDR3 is TGTGCCAGCAGTTTATGGGGTTTGGGTCGGCATGACGTTCCGCCCCAGCATTTT. This sequence encodes CASSLWGLGRHDVPPQHF.

The gene calls are TRBV7-2 and TRBJ2-5; possibly TRBD1 or TRBD2 for D (6 bases each). V lost 5 bases, J lost 5 bases, and 18 bases lay in between. Germline CDR1 is SGHTA and CDR2 is FQGNSA. This CDR3 has 15 amino acids. The CDR3 region is CASSVFPRGPETQYF. CDR3 nucleotides: TGTGCCAGCAGCGTATTTCCCCGGGGGCCCGAGACCCAGTACTTC.

V gene TRBV2 combines with J gene TRBJ2-1; 12 positions agree with TRBD2. The CDR3 is 15 amino acids. J lost 8 bases, V lost 4 bases, and 6 bases had no gene match. Per germline, CDR1 SNHLY and CDR2 FYNNEI. CDR3 coding DNA: TGTGCCAGCAGTGGAGGACTAGCGGGGATTCATGAGCAGTTCTTC. It yields the protein CASSGGLAGIHEQFF.

The chain uses TRBV27 and TRBJ1-1; D remains unclear. From germline, CDR1 is MNHEY and CDR2 SMNVEV (reference sequence). The CDR3 contains 16 residues. V shed 3 bases and J shed 1 base, with 15 bases lying between them. The CDR3 sequence is CASSLLPTLRNTEAFF. CDR3 DNA: TGTGCCAGCAGTTTGTTGCCGACTTTGAGGAACACTGAAGCTTTCTTT.

A word on this clone: Other DNA sequences in the same sample also yield this CDR3. The chain carries TRBV11-3 and TRBJ2-1, with D hard to call. The CDR3 runs 11 residues. Trimming removed 1 base from V and 8 bases from J, with 3 bases in between. In germline, CDR1 is SGHNT, CDR2 YENEEA. The CDR3 loop is CASSLGYEQFF. DNA for the CDR3: TGTGCCAGCAGCTTAGGATATGAGCAGTTCTTC.

This clone has a single count. The chain recombines TRBV7-3 with TRBJ1-1; possibly TRBD1 for D (5 bases). Trimming stripped 2 bases from V and 0 bases from J, with 7 bases between. CDR1 is SGHTA, CDR2 FQGTGA, per germline. The CDR3 is 14 residues long. CDR3 sequence: CASSLQGMNTEAFF. The CDR3 DNA follows: TGTGCCAGCAGCTTACAGGGTATGAACACTGAAGCTTTCTTT. Looking up the rest from reference TRBV7-3 and TRBJ1-1 gives the full variable domain: GAGVSQTPSNKVTEKGKYVELRCDPISGHTALYWYRQSLGQGPEFLIYFQGTGAADDSGLPNDRFFAVRPEGSVSTLKIQRTERGDSAVYLCASSLQGMNTEAFFGQGTRLTVV.

The CDR3 here is CASRQRIFGGLDTEAFF. CDR3 DNA sequence: TGTGCCAGCAGGCAAAGGATCTTTGGGGGTTTGGACACTGAAGCTTTCTTT. The V gene is TRBV7-2, the J gene TRBJ1-1; possibly TRBD1 for D (5 bases). Germline CDR1 SGHTA, CDR2 FQGNSA. The germline V and J ends were trimmed by 6 bases and 3 bases, with 23 bases remaining between them. The CDR3 runs 17 residues.

In its sample, this clone was seen once. The genes are TRBV10-2 and TRBJ1-4; D is unclear. This CDR3 has 15 amino acids. The germline CDR1 and CDR2 sequences are WSHSY and SAAADI. V shed 5 bases and J shed 0 bases, with 10 bases lying between them. The DNA of the CDR3 is TGCGCCAGCAGTAAGGACCGAGCAACTAATGAAAAACTGTTTTTT. It encodes CASSKDRATNEKLFF.

V and J are TRBV6-4 and TRBJ2-3; the match to TRBD2 covers 7 bases. Germline V CDR1 and CDR2: MRHNA, SNTAGT. Germline trimming cut 2 bases from V and 4 bases from J; bases unmatched to any gene: 3. CDR3 length equals 14 residues. The CDR3 spells CASSDVGGADTQYF. Written as DNA, the CDR3 is TGTGCCAGCAGTGACGTTGGGGGGGCAGATACGCAGTATTTT.

V usage is TRBV7-9 and J usage is TRBJ1-2, with 9 bases fitting TRBD1. CDR1 is SEHNR, CDR2 FQNEAQ, per germline (reference sequence). V was pared by 5 bases and J by 4 bases, with 11 bases of the junction left unmatched. The CDR3 totals 16 residues. CDR3 nucleotides: TGTGCCAGCAGCCCTTCGGACAGGGGCCTATCCTATGGCTACACCTTC. Its protein product is CASSPSDRGLSYGYTF.

The V call is TRBV11-2, the J call TRBJ2-5, with a tentative D call TRBD2 (5 bases). Trimming took 5 bases from V and 5 from J, leaving 15 bases between them. CDR3 length equals 14 residues. Per the germline V gene, CDR1 is SGHAT and CDR2 is FQNNGV. CDR3 nucleotide sequence: TGTGCCAGCAGCCCGTTAAGGGAGAGGGAGACCCAGTACTTC. Amino acids: CASSPLRERETQYF.

The chain couples TRBV7-3 to TRBJ1-6; no reliable D call. Germline V gene lookup returns CDR1 SGHTA and CDR2 FQGTGA. The CDR3 is 13 amino acids. Trimming took 1 base from V and 8 from J, leaving 6 bases between them. CDR3 protein: CASSLNGYSPLHF. In DNA, the CDR3 is TGTGCCAGCAGCTTAAACGGATATTCACCCCTCCACTTT.

The rearrangement uses TRBV7-2 and TRBJ1-2; no clear D. Trimming shortened V by 1 base and J by 5 bases, and 11 bases separated the two germline ends. The CDR3 extends over 14 amino acids. Germline CDR1 is SGHTA and CDR2 is FQGNSA. The CDR3 loop is CASSLGPDGYGYTF. The CDR3 region has the DNA TGTGCCAGCAGCTTAGGGCCAGATGGGTATGGCTACACCTTC.

The CDR3 sequence: CASSSRGRWTEAFF. The CDR3 DNA is TGTGCCAGCAGTAGCAGGGGGCGGTGGACTGAAGCTTTCTTT. This chain connects TRBV27 to TRBJ1-1, with 8 bases aligning to TRBD1. Per germline, CDR1 MNHEY and CDR2 SMNVEV (reference sequence). The CDR3 consists of 14 residues. Trimming at V came to 5 bases and at J to 5 bases, leaving 7 bases not matched to a gene.

The count of this clone is one. The chain has TRBV6-5 and TRBJ1-6, with 7 bases fitting TRBD1. Per germline, CDR1 MNHEY and CDR2 SVGAGI. With 0 bases clipped from V and 8 bases from J, the junction kept 7 bases outside the gene matches. CDR3 length equals 16 residues. The CDR3 loop reads CASSYSSGQRDSPLHF. The CDR3 DNA reads as TGTGCCAGCAGTTACTCTTCGGGACAGCGTGATTCACCCCTCCACTTT.

The V call is TRBV5-6, the J call TRBJ2-7; 8 bases fit TRBD1. The germline V gene has CDR1 SGHDT and CDR2 YYEEEE. Trimming removed 3 bases from V and 2 bases from J; junction bases left unmatched: 10. The CDR3 totals 16 residues. CDR3 residues: CASSSPGQGGTYEQYF. The CDR3 DNA is TGTGCCAGCAGCTCGCCCGGACAGGGAGGAACCTACGAGCAGTACTTC.

The gene calls are TRBV7-2 and TRBJ2-1; D gene unclear. This CDR3 spans 11 amino acids. Trimming shortened V by 3 bases and J by 6 bases, and 3 bases separated the two germline ends. Germline-derived CDR1 and CDR2 are SGHTA and FQGNSA. As DNA, the CDR3 is TGTGCCAGCAGCTTCCGCAATGAGCAGTTCTTC. Translating gives CASSFRNEQFF.

This chain links TRBV18 with TRBJ1-1, with unresolved D. V was clipped by 1 base and J by 1 base, with 13 bases between them. The germline V gene encodes CDR1 KGHSH and CDR2 LQKENI. CDR3 length equals 16 residues. The CDR3 spells CASSPHIDLSNTEAFF. The CDR3 DNA reads TGTGCCAGCTCACCACATATAGACCTATCGAACACTGAAGCTTTCTTT.

CDR3: CASSVGTNSPLHF. In nucleotides, the CDR3 is TGTGCCAGCAGCGTCGGGACAAATTCACCCCTCCACTTT. This rearrangement joins TRBV7-3 to TRBJ1-6; a weak D match, TRBD1 (6 bases). The CDR3 loop spans 13 amino acids. The germline V and J ends were trimmed by 5 bases and 7 bases, with 9 bases remaining between them. Germline CDR1 reads SGHTA; CDR2 reads FQGTGA.

The chain couples TRBV11-2 to TRBJ2-7, with TRBD2 matching over 8 bases. Losses at the gene ends were 5 bases for V and 3 bases for J; bases not matched to a gene: 12. Looked up from germline, CDR1 is SGHAT and CDR2 is FQNNGV. This CDR3 region has 16 residues. The CDR3: CASSRSPSGLVYEQYF. CDR3 nucleotide sequence: TGTGCCAGCAGCCGCTCACCCTCGGGACTAGTCTACGAGCAGTACTTC.

This clone is categorized as large. The chain is built from TRBV7-8 and TRBJ2-7, with D unclear. V was cut by 1 base and J by 1 base, with 8 bases left in between. The CDR3 spans 14 residues. The germline gives CDR1 SGHVS, CDR2 FQNEAQ. CDR3 coding DNA: TGTGCCAGCAGCTTAGAACACGGATCCTACGAGCAGTACTTC. This encodes CASSLEHGSYEQYF.

This clone was counted between two and nine times. The V gene is TRBV15, the J gene TRBJ1-1; D is unclear. The CDR3 spans 15 residues. Germline assignment: CDR1 LNHNV and CDR2 YYDKDF (reference sequence). The germline V and J ends were trimmed by 0 bases and 4 bases, with 12 bases remaining between them. In DNA, the CDR3 is TGTGCCACCAGCAGAGATCGGTCACTGGGCACTGAAGCTTTCTTT. Translation: CATSRDRSLGTEAFF. Full variable domain (rest looked up from reference TRBV15 and TRBJ1-1): DAMVIQNPRYQVTQFGKPVTLSCSQTLNHNVMYWYQQKSSQAPKLLFHYYDKDFNNEADTPDNFQSRRPNTSFCFLDIRSPGLGDTAMYLCATSRDRSLGTEAFFGQGTRLTVV.